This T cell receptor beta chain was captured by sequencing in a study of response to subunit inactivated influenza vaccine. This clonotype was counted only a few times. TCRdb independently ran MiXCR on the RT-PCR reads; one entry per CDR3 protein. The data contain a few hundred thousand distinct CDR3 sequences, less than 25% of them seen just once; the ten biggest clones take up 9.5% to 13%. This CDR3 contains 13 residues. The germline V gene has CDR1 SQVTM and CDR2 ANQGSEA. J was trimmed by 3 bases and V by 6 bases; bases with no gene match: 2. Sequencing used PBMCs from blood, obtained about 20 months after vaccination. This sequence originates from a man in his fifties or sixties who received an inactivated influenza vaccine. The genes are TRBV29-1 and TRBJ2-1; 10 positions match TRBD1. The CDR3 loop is CSVRTGGYNEQFF. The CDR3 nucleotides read TGCAGCGTGCGGACAGGGGGCTACAATGAGCAGTTCTTC.